This T cell receptor beta chain was documented in a study of Ad26.COV2.S vaccination and SARS-CoV-2 variants. Points on this clone: The antigen remains undetermined.

CDR1 is KGHSH and CDR2 is LQKENI in the germline V gene. This CDR3 has 15 amino acids. V gave up 6 bases and J gave up 0 bases; unmatched junction bases: 8. Study-wide results and caveats: Measurement of non-spike TCR breadth gave similar results in vaccine and placebo recipients. The placebo group had lower spike-specific TCR breadth than the vaccine recipients did.

Sequencing was performed with immunoSEQ multiplex PCR; in TCRdb, only in-frame clones are kept and a portion is missing. This table has 150,000 to 200,000 clones, roughly nine tenths appearing once. Sequences were derived from peripheral blood, sampled after recovery from COVID-19. The clonotype was recovered from a human donor who had recovered from COVID-19. The genes are TRBV18 and TRBJ2-7; 7 nucleotides align to TRBD1. The CDR3 nucleotides read TGTGCCAGCTCGCAAACGACAGGGATCTCCTACGAGCAGTACTTC. Its protein is CASSQTTGISYEQYF.